One sample yielded the 14 T cell receptor beta chains listed below, sequenced in a study of long-term antiretroviral therapy in people with HIV. Samples were assayed with immunoSEQ v3.0 at survey level. Profiled with immunoSEQ multiplex PCR; TCRdb holds only in-frame clones, not every one. Of roughly 13,000 clones in the sample, 77% were seen once. The sample here was unsorted PBMCs, taken 1.3 years before starting antiretroviral therapy. These receptors were collected from a man aged 35 to 55 with HIV.

The V gene is TRBV5-1, the J gene TRBJ2-1, with 9 bases identical to TRBD2. The V segment lost 0 bases and the J segment 10 bases; nucleotides outside the gene matches: 8. CDR3 length: 15 residues. CDR1 and CDR2 (germline): SGHRS, YFSETQ. CDR3 region: CASSLARLAGNEQFF. The CDR3 DNA follows: TGCGCCAGCAGCTTGGCGCGGCTAGCGGGGAACGAGCAGTTCTTC.

The chain uses TRBV2 and TRBJ1-1, with D uncertain. Trimming removed 6 bases from V and 3 bases from J, with 8 bases in between. The CDR3 consists of 12 residues. The germline V gene has CDR1 SNHLY and CDR2 FYNNEI. CDR3 in amino acids: CASRRSDTEAFF. The CDR3 nucleotides read TGTGCCAGCAGAAGATCGGACACTGAAGCTTTCTTT.

V and J are TRBV27 and TRBJ1-4, with 7 bases aligning to TRBD1. With V trimmed by 11 bases and J by 7 bases, 10 bases remained unmatched. The germline CDR1 and CDR2 sequences are MNHEY and SMNVEV (reference sequence). The CDR3 extends over 13 amino acids. The CDR3 bases are TGTGCCTCCAGGGGGGGGCAGGGTGAAAAACTGTTTTTT. Protein sequence: CASRGGQGEKLFF. The whole variable domain, remainder taken from reference TRBV27 and TRBJ1-4, is EAQVTQNPRYLITVTGKKLTVTCSQNMNHEYMSWYRQDPGLGLRQIYYSMNVEVTDKGDVPEGYKVSRKEKRNFPLILESPSPNQTSLYFCASRGGQGEKLFFGSGTQLSVL.

The chain has TRBV9 and TRBJ2-1; 10 bases match TRBD2. The CDR3 is 16 amino acids. Losses at the gene ends were 0 bases for V and 10 bases for J; bases not matched to a gene: 10. Per the germline V gene, CDR1 is SGDLS and CDR2 is YYNGEE. The chain's CDR3 is CASSVEKRGGIWEQFF. In DNA, the CDR3 is TGTGCCAGCAGCGTAGAGAAGCGGGGGGGGATTTGGGAGCAGTTCTTC. Full variable domain (remainder filled in from reference TRBV9 and TRBJ2-1): DSGVTQTPKHLITATGQRVTLRCSPRSGDLSVYWYQQSLDQGLQFLIQYYNGEERAKGNILERFSAQQFPDLHSELNLSSLELGDSALYFCASSVEKRGGIWEQFFGPGTRLTVL.

This chain joins TRBV6-5 and TRBJ2-7, with D maybe TRBD1 (5 bases). The CDR3 totals 14 residues. The germline V and J ends were trimmed by 5 bases and 2 bases, with 13 bases remaining between them. Germline V gene lookup returns CDR1 MNHEY and CDR2 SVGAGI. The CDR3 bases are TGTGCCAGCAGTACAACAGGTCCCCCCTACGAGCAGTACTTC. Translating it yields CASSTTGPPYEQYF.

This clone has a single count. The chain has TRBV27 and TRBJ2-2, with 10 positions matching TRBD1. The germline CDR1 and CDR2 sequences are MNHEY and SMNVEV (reference sequence). CDR3 length: 16 residues. J was trimmed by 4 bases and V by 6 bases; bases with no gene match: 8. The CDR3 here is CASRTGGGIGTGELFF. The CDR3 DNA follows: TGTGCCAGCAGGACAGGGGGCGGAATAGGCACCGGGGAGCTGTTTTTT.

The chain combines TRBV9 with TRBJ2-3; D not resolved. Germline-derived CDR1 and CDR2 are SGDLS and YYNGEE. V was shortened by 4 bases and J by 0 bases, with 12 bases between the two germline ends. The CDR3 is 15 residues long. In DNA, the CDR3 is TGTGCCAGCAGCACCCAAATGACTAGCACAGATACGCAGTATTTT. This codes for CASSTQMTSTDTQYF.

This chain links TRBV6-5 with TRBJ2-6; no clear D. CDR3 length equals 13 residues. V gave up 6 bases and J gave up 2 bases, with 5 bases separating them. CDR1 is MNHEY and CDR2 is SVGAGI in the germline V gene. The chain's CDR3 is CASSLAGANVLTF. The CDR3, as DNA: TGTGCCAGCAGCCTGGCTGGGGCCAACGTCCTGACTTTC.

The genes are TRBV5-1 and TRBJ1-1; D ambiguous. With 4 bases removed from V and 6 bases from J, the gap between germline ends came to 16 bases. The CDR3 spans 14 residues. Germline loops: CDR1 SGHRS, CDR2 YFSETQ. The CDR3 spells CASSPGYMVPEAFF. CDR3 nucleotides: TGCGCCAGCAGCCCCGGGTACATGGTCCCTGAAGCTTTCTTT.

The rearrangement joins TRBV7-7 to TRBJ2-3, with 9 bases fitting TRBD1. CDR3 length: 15 amino acids. Germline V gene sequence: CDR1 SSHAT, CDR2 FNYEAQ (reference sequence). The trim removed 5 bases at V and 4 bases at J, leaving 7 bases unmatched. The CDR3 bases are TGTGCCAGCAGCCGGGGACAGGGTCAGTCAGATACGCAGTATTTT. It translates to CASSRGQGQSDTQYF.

This clone was counted a single time. This chain connects TRBV6-5 to TRBJ2-7; 8 bases agree with TRBD2. The CDR3 length is 15 residues. V lost 7 bases to trimming and J lost 0 bases; unmatched junction nucleotides: 8. Germline values: CDR1 MNHEY, CDR2 SVGAGI. The CDR3 is CASMLSAGDSYEQYF. CDR3 sequence (DNA): TGTGCCAGCATGTTATCAGCGGGGGACTCCTACGAGCAGTACTTC.

The chain carries TRBV4-2 and TRBJ1-3, with D possibly being TRBD1 (6 bases). V was trimmed by 0 bases and J by 4 bases, leaving 13 bases between them. The CDR3 consists of 16 residues. Germline assignment: CDR1 LGHNA and CDR2 YNFKEQ. CDR3 in DNA: TGTGCCAGCAGCCAAGAGGGGGGGCTTACGGGAAACACCATATATTTT. Translated, it gives CASSQEGGLTGNTIYF.

This chain uses TRBV6-5 with TRBJ1-4; perhaps TRBD1 as D (6 bases). V lost 0 bases and J lost 0, with 8 bases in between. This CDR3 has 16 residues. The germline gives CDR1 MNHEY, CDR2 SVGAGI. The CDR3 sequence: CASSYSAGATNEKLFF. The CDR3 DNA reads TGTGCCAGCAGTTACTCGGCAGGGGCAACTAATGAAAAACTGTTTTTT.

The V and J genes are TRBV18 and TRBJ2-5; a weak D match, TRBD1 (5 bases). The DNA end favors TRBJ2-7, so the J call may be wrong. Germline lookup yields CDR1 KGHSH and CDR2 LQKENI. This CDR3 has 13 residues. The CDR3 bases are TGTGCCAGCTCACCAGACAGTTCCTACGAGCAGTACTTC. It yields the protein CASSPDSSYEQYF.